This T cell receptor (beta chain) is from a study of cytomegalovirus exposure and HLA in healthy donors. Study observations and caveats: Roughly uniform sequencing depth across donors was assumed, possibly incorrectly.

This clone was seen a handful of times. The antigen remains undetermined. Amplification used 60 Vbeta primers and 13 Jbeta primers. Only in-frame clones appear in the TCRdb table, and some are missing; sequencing was by immunoSEQ multiplex PCR. The sample includes approximately 160,000 clones, 65% to 80% of them seen just once. This receptor was taken from a man between 18 and 35 years old in good health and CMV-seropositive. The sample consisted of PBMCs.

CDR3 DNA sequence: TGTGCCAGCAGCTTAGAGACCGGGGTGGGGGCGAGTGAGCAGTTCTTC. Amino acid sequence: CASSLETGVGASEQFF. V usage is TRBV7-6 and J usage is TRBJ2-1; D may be TRBD1 (6 bases). V gave up 1 base and J gave up 9 bases, with 19 bases separating them. Per the germline V gene, CDR1 is SGHVS and CDR2 is FNYEAQ. This CDR3 region has 16 residues.